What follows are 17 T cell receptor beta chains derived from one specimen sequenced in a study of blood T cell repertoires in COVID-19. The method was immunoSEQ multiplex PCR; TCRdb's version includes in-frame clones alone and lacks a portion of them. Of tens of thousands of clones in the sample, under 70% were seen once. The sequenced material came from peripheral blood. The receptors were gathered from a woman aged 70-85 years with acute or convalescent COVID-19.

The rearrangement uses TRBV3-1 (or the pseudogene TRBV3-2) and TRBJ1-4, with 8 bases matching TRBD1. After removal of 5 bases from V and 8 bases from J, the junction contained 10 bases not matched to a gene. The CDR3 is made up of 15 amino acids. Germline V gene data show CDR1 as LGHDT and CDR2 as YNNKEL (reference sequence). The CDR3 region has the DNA TGTGCCAGCAGCTTACCGGGACAGGCGTACGAAAAACTGTTTTTT. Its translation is CASSLPGQAYEKLFF.

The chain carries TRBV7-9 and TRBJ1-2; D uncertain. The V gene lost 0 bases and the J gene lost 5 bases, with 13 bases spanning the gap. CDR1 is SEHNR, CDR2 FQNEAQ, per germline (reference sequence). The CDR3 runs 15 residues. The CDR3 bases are TGTGCCAGCAGCTTAGCGCATGAACAGCCTTATGGCTACACCTTC. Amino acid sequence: CASSLAHEQPYGYTF.

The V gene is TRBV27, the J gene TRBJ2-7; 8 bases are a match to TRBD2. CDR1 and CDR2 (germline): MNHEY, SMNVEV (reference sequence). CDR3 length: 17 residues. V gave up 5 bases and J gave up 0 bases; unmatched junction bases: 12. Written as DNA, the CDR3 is TGTGCCAGCAGTCCTAGTGCGGGAGGCCAACCCTCCTACGAGCAGTACTTC. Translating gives CASSPSAGGQPSYEQYF.

The CDR3 is CASSLGQADTQYF. CDR3 DNA sequence: TGTGCCAGCAGTTTGGGACAGGCAGATACGCAGTATTTT. The chain carries TRBV2 and TRBJ2-3, with 8 bases identical to TRBD1. The CDR3 contains 13 residues. J gave up 4 bases and V 5 bases, and 2 bases lay outside the gene matches. From germline, CDR1 is SNHLY and CDR2 FYNNEI.

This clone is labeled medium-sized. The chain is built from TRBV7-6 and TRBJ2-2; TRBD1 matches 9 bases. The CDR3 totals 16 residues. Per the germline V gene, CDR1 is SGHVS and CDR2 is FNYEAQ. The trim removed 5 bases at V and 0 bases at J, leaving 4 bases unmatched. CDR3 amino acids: CASSRRQGANTGELFF. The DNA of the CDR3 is TGTGCCAGCAGCAGACGACAGGGGGCGAACACCGGGGAGCTGTTTTTT.

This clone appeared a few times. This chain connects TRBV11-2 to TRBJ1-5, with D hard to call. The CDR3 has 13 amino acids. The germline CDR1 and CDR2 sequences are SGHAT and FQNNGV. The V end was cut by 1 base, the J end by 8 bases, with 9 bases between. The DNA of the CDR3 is TGTGCCAGCAGCTTAGCACAGAGGGAGCCCCAGCATTTT. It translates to CASSLAQREPQHF.

CDR3 DNA: TGTGCCAGCAGCTTATACGGACAGGGCTCTTGGGGCTACACCTTC. This codes for CASSLYGQGSWGYTF. The rearrangement joins TRBV7-2 to TRBJ1-2; 8 bases fit TRBD1. The CDR3 runs 15 residues. V lost 2 bases, J lost 8 bases, and 10 bases stayed unmatched. In germline, CDR1 is SGHTA, CDR2 FQGNSA.

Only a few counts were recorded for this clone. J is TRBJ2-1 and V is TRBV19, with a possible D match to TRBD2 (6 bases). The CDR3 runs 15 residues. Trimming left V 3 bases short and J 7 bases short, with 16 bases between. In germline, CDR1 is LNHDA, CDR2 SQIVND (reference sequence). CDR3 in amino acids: CASSIMTGDWNEQFF. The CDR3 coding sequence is TGTGCCAGTAGTATTATGACGGGAGATTGGAATGAGCAGTTCTTC.

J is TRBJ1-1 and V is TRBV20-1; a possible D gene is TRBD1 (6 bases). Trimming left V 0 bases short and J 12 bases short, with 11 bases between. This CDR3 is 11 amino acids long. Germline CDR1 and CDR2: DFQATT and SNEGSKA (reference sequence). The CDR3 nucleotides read TGCAGTGCTAGAGAGGACAGCCTACCTTTCTTT. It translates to CSAREDSLPFF.

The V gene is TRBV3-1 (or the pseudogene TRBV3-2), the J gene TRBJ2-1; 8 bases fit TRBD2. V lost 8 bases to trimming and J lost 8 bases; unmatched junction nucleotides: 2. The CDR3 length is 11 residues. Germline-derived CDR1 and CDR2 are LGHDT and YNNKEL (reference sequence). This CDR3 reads CASGLAYEQFF. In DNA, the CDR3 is TGTGCCAGCGGACTAGCCTATGAGCAGTTCTTC.

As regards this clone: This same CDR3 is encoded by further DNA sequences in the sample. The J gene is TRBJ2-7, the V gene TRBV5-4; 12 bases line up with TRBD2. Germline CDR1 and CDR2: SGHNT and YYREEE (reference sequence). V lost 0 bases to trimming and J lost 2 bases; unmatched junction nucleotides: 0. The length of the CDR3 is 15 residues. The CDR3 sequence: CASSLGLAGAYEQYF. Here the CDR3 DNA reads TGTGCCAGCAGCTTGGGACTAGCGGGAGCCTACGAGCAGTACTTC.

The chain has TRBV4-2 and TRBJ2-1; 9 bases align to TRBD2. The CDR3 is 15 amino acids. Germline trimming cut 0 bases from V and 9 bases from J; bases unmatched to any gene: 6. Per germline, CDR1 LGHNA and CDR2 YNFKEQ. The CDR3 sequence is CASSQDRGLAGEQFF. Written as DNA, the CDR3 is TGTGCCAGCAGCCAAGACAGGGGACTAGCCGGTGAGCAGTTCTTC.

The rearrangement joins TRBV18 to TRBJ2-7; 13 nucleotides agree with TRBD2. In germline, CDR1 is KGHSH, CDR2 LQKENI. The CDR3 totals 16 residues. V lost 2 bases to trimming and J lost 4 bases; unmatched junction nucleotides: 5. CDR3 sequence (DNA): TGTGCCAGCTCACCATGGACTAGCGGGGGAGCATACGAGCAGTACTTC. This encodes CASSPWTSGGAYEQYF.

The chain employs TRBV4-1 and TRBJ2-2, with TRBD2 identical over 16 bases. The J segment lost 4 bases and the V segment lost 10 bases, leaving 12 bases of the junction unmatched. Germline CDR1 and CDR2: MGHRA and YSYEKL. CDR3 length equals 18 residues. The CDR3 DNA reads TGCGCCAAAGTAACGGGACTAGCGGGAGGGCCCGTCACCGGGGAGCTGTTTTTT. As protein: CAKVTGLAGGPVTGELFF.

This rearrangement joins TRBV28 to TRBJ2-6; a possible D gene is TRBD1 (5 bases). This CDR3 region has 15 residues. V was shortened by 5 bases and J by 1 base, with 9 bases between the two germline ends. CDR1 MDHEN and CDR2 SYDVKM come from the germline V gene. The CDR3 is CASSPSGSGANVLTF. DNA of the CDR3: TGTGCCAGCAGTCCCTCAGGGTCTGGGGCCAACGTCCTGACTTTC.

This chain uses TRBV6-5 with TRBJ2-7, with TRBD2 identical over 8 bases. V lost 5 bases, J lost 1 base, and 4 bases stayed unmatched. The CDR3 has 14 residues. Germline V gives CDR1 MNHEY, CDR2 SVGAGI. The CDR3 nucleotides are TGTGCCAGCAGTCCCGGGGGGGGGTCCTACGAGCAGTACTTC. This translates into CASSPGGGSYEQYF.

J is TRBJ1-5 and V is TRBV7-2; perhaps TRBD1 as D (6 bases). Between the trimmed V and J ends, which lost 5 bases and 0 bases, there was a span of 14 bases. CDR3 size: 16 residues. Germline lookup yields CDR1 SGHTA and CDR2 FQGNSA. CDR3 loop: CASSRGQILSNQPQHF. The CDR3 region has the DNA TGTGCCAGCAGCCGCGGACAGATCCTTAGCAATCAGCCCCAGCATTTT. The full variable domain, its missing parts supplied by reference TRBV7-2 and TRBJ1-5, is GAGVSQSPSNKVTEKGKDVELRCDPISGHTALYWYRQSLGQGLEFLIYFQGNSAPDKSGLPSDRFSAERTGGSVSTLTIQRTQQEDSAVYLCASSRGQILSNQPQHFGDGTRLSIL.